This T cell receptor beta chain was sequenced during a study of shared clonotypes between healthy human individuals. The overall study: Donors were two women and three men aged 18 to 49.

This CDR3 comprises 15 residues. V gave up 4 bases and J gave up 6 bases; unmatched junction bases: 4. Germline V gene sequence: CDR1 SEHNR, CDR2 FQNEAQ (reference sequence). Each cell subset's genomic DNA was divided evenly among several immunoSEQ plates. With ten immunoSEQ deep assay plates, unsorted PBMC DNA underwent sequencing. Clones were read by immunoSEQ multiplex PCR, and TCRdb kept only the in-frame ones, dropping some. The table lists about 470,000 clones, 75% to 85% of them singletons, with over 10% in the top ten. This chain connects TRBV7-9 to TRBJ2-3; 13 bases are shared with TRBD2. Sequencing was done on a sample of PBMCs. The origin of this receptor is a middle-aged woman in good health. Some clones in this sample may be carry-over from other donors' samples. The CDR3 loop reads CASSWTSGSSDTQYF. The CDR3 DNA reads as TGTGCCAGCAGCTGGACTAGCGGGAGTTCGGATACGCAGTATTTT.